A single sample is the source of the 25 T cell receptor beta chains below, sequenced in a study of neurological immune-mediated disorders. Each CDR3 protein is one row after TCRdb ran MiXCR on the 5' RACE reads. The top ten hold over 2% of the sample, which has more than 50,000 distinct CDR3 sequences, 3.7% seen once. What was sequenced was PBMCs. The receptors originated from a woman between 50 and 59 years old with multiple sclerosis.

This clonotype was counted at least ten times. The chain recombines TRBV12-3 or TRBV12-4 with TRBJ1-6, with D maybe TRBD1 (5 bases). Trimming removed 4 bases from V and 8 bases from J, with 9 bases in between. The CDR3 spans 13 residues. CDR3 nucleotide sequence: TGTGCCAGCAGTTCGGGACGGTATTCACCCCTCCACTTT. It codes for CASSSGRYSPLHF.

As for this clonotype: A much larger clone sits a single nucleotide away, making a read error possible. The chain carries TRBV11-3 and TRBJ2-3, with D hard to call. Per the germline V gene, CDR1 is SGHNT and CDR2 is YENEEA. V shed 6 bases and J shed 10 bases, with 11 bases lying between them. The CDR3 loop spans 11 amino acids. In DNA form, the CDR3 reads TGTGCCAGCAGATTCGACACTGCGCAGTATTTT. Encoded protein: CASRFDTAQYF.

Details on this clonotype: This may arise from a read error, as a much more abundant clone is one base away. The missing conserved phenylalanine or tryptophan at the end of this CDR3 makes a read error likely. V gene TRBV7-2 combines with J gene TRBJ2-7; the D is unclear. CDR1 and CDR2 (germline): SGHTA, FQGNSA. The CDR3 contains 12 residues. V was cut by 1 base and J by 6 bases, with 7 bases left in between. The CDR3 loop is CASSLGVVEQYL. For the CDR3, the DNA is TGTGCCAGCAGCTTAGGGGTCGTCGAGCAGTACTTA.

This clonotype was counted ten times or more. This rearrangement joins TRBV29-1 to TRBJ1-6; TRBD1 matches 7 bases. The CDR3 extends over 15 amino acids. The V gene end was trimmed by 7 bases and the J gene end by 0 bases; junction bases not matched to a gene: 6. The V gene's germline CDR1 is SQVTM and CDR2 ANQGSEA. The chain's CDR3 is CSASTGSSYNSPLHF. Written as DNA, the CDR3 is TGCAGCGCATCGACAGGGAGCTCCTATAATTCACCCCTCCACTTT. Full variable domain (remainder filled in from reference TRBV29-1 and TRBJ1-6): SAVISQKPSRDICQRGTSLTIQCQVDSQVTMMFWYRQQPGQSLTLIATANQGSEATYESGFVIDKFPISRPNLTFSTLTVSNMSPEDSSIYLCSASTGSSYNSPLHFGNGTRLTVT.

At least ten counts were recorded for this clonotype. The V call is TRBV5-1, the J call TRBJ2-5; D not resolved. Trimming took off 0 bases at V and 3 bases at J, with 15 bases between the two ends. The CDR3 has 16 residues. Germline lookup yields CDR1 SGHRS and CDR2 YFSETQ. The CDR3 nucleotides read TGCGCCAGCAGCTTGGCCGGCTGGGGTGTGGAAGAGACCCAGTACTTC. Translation: CASSLAGWGVEETQYF.

This clonotype appeared many times. The chain employs TRBV5-1 and TRBJ1-1; TRBD1 matches 9 bases. The length of the CDR3 is 15 residues. V was clipped by 0 bases and J by 2 bases; unmatched bases: 2. The germline CDR1 and CDR2 sequences are SGHRS and YFSETQ. CDR3 amino acids: CASSLAGQGNTEAFF. The CDR3 nucleotides are TGCGCCAGCAGCTTGGCGGGACAGGGAAACACTGAAGCTTTCTTT.

This clonotype was detected ten times or more. V usage is TRBV5-1 and J usage is TRBJ2-7, with D uncertain. Germline V CDR1 and CDR2: SGHRS, YFSETQ. V dropped 4 bases and J dropped 6 bases, with 11 bases sitting between them. The length of the CDR3 is 12 residues. The CDR3 nucleotides read TGCGCCAGCAGCCGACCCTCCGGCGAGCAGTACTTC. Its protein is CASSRPSGEQYF.

Ten or more counts support this clonotype. J is TRBJ1-5 and V is TRBV12-3 or TRBV12-4; 8 bases agree with TRBD1. Trimming took 4 bases from V and 0 from J; bases not matched to a gene: 2. This CDR3 is built from 15 residues. The chain's CDR3 is CASSYRGISNQPQHF. The CDR3 DNA follows: TGTGCCAGCAGTTACAGGGGGATTAGCAATCAGCCCCAGCATTTT.

This clonotype was observed many times. This sequence joins TRBV7-2 and TRBJ2-7; 9 bases map to TRBD1. The V gene's germline CDR1 is SGHTA and CDR2 FQGNSA. CDR3 length equals 13 residues. Trimming took 5 bases from V and 6 from J; bases not matched to a gene: 5. CDR3 sequence reads: CASSTDRGGEQYF. The CDR3 nucleotides read TGTGCCAGCAGCACCGACAGGGGGGGCGAGCAGTACTTC.

There are many counts of this clonotype. The rearrangement links TRBV11-2 to TRBJ2-1; D is ambiguous. The germline V gene encodes CDR1 SGHAT and CDR2 FQNNGV. The ends were cut back, 4 bases at V and 8 bases at J, with 12 bases in the middle. The CDR3 spans 13 residues. CDR3: CASSSPAYDEQFF. The DNA of the CDR3 is TGTGCCAGCAGCTCCCCGGCTTACGATGAGCAGTTCTTC.

In its sample, this clonotype was seen many times. This chain links TRBV29-1 with TRBJ2-2; D unclear. CDR1 and CDR2 from the germline V gene are SQVTM and ANQGSEA. The CDR3 runs to 14 residues. Deletions cut 0 bases from V and 2 bases from J, with 7 bases between. CDR3 in amino acids: CSVEEGFNTGELFF. DNA of the CDR3: TGCAGCGTTGAAGAGGGCTTTAACACCGGGGAGCTGTTTTTT.

This clonotype has ten or more counts. J is TRBJ2-7 and V is TRBV5-1, with unresolved D. The germline V and J ends were trimmed by 0 bases and 5 bases, with 21 bases remaining between them. This CDR3 has 17 residues. CDR1 and CDR2 from the germline V gene are SGHRS and YFSETQ. CDR3 residues: CASSLEEMAVGPDEQYF. CDR3 nucleotides: TGCGCCAGCAGCTTGGAGGAGATGGCGGTAGGTCCTGACGAGCAGTACTTC.

This clonotype has only a few counts. A read error may produce the germline difference seen at one junction end. The chain employs TRBV15 and TRBJ1-5, with TRBD1 as a possible D gene (5 bases). This CDR3 spans 14 amino acids. CDR1 is LNHNV and CDR2 is YYDKDF in the germline V gene (reference sequence). CDR3 residues: CATSRDSGEQPQNF. Here the CDR3 DNA reads TGTGCCACCAGCAGAGATTCGGGGGAACAGCCCCAGAATTTT.

Points on this clonotype: This may come from a read error, since a much larger clone is one base off. V usage is TRBV7-9 and J usage is TRBJ2-3; D not certain. Germline V gives CDR1 SEHNR, CDR2 FQNEAQ (reference sequence). V lost 5 bases and J lost 4, with 10 bases in between. There are 13 residues in the CDR3. The CDR3 sequence is CASSLETADTQYF. The CDR3 nucleotides read TGTGCCAGCAGCCTGGAAACCGCAGATACGCAGTATTTT. Filled out from reference TRBV7-9 and TRBJ2-3, the complete variable domain reads DTGVSQNPRHKITKRGQNVTFRCDPISEHNRLYWYRQTLGQGPEFLTYFQNEAQLEKSRLLSDRFSAERPKGSFSTLEIQRTEQGDSAMYLCASSLETADTQYFGPGTRLTVL.

A word on this clonotype: This may come from a read error, since a much larger clone is one base off. The chain is built from TRBV10-3 and TRBJ2-3; 10 bases line up with TRBD2. J was trimmed by 2 bases and V by 8 bases; bases with no gene match: 7. Germline values: CDR1 ENHRY, CDR2 SYGVKD. The CDR3 runs 15 residues. This CDR3 reads CAIGEAGGTTDTQYF. DNA for the CDR3: TGTGCCATCGGGGAAGCGGGAGGGACCACAGATACGCAGTATTTT.

This clonotype has ten or more counts. The rearrangement links TRBV12-3 or TRBV12-4 to TRBJ2-1; D might be TRBD2 (5 bases). Between the trimmed V and J ends, which lost 5 bases and 7 bases, there was a span of 18 bases. CDR3 size: 15 residues. This chain's CDR3 is CASSPLGRGRNEQFF. The DNA for the CDR3 is TGTGCCAGCAGTCCCCTAGGACGCGGGCGGAATGAGCAGTTCTTC.

This clonotype has ten or more counts. The chain has TRBV27 and TRBJ2-7; D is unresolved. Trimming cost V 6 bases and J 7 bases, with 10 bases left between them. The germline V gene has CDR1 MNHEY and CDR2 SMNVEV (reference sequence). This CDR3 spans 11 amino acids. CDR3 coding DNA: TGTGCCAGCAGCCGCTTATATGAGCAGTACTTC. Translated: CASSRLYEQYF.

This clonotype was recorded at least ten times. CDR3 sequence: CASSSTAGTGEKLFF. As DNA, the CDR3 is TGTGCCAGCAGTTCAACTGCCGGGACAGGAGAAAAACTGTTTTTT. The chain carries TRBV6-6 and TRBJ1-4; 8 bases agree with TRBD1. This CDR3 has 15 residues. Losses at the gene ends were 4 bases for V and 8 bases for J; bases not matched to a gene: 9. CDR1 is MNHNY and CDR2 is SVGAGI in the germline V gene (reference sequence).

This clonotype has ten or more counts. The chain combines TRBV20-1 with TRBJ2-7; TRBD1 agrees at 9 bases. V lost 5 bases to trimming and J lost 3 bases; unmatched junction nucleotides: 8. Looked up from germline, CDR1 is DFQATT and CDR2 is SNEGSKA (reference sequence). The CDR3 contains 14 residues. The CDR3 is CSALKPGQGYEQYF. CDR3 nucleotides: TGCAGTGCTCTTAAACCGGGACAGGGCTACGAGCAGTACTTC.

In this sample, this clonotype turned up many times. V gene TRBV12-3 or TRBV12-4 combines with J gene TRBJ2-2, with 11 bases matching TRBD2. This CDR3 comprises 16 residues. V trimming: 7 bases; J trimming: 5 bases; junction bases outside the gene matches: 9. CDR3 loop: CASTPLAGGGTGELFF. The CDR3 DNA follows: TGTGCCAGCACCCCCCTAGCGGGAGGAGGAACCGGGGAGCTGTTTTTT.

There are many counts of this clonotype. V usage is TRBV29-1 and J usage is TRBJ1-1; tentatively, D is TRBD1 (6 bases). Germline V gene lookup returns CDR1 SQVTM and CDR2 ANQGSEA. Trimming shortened V by 2 bases and J by 0 bases, and 13 bases separated the two germline ends. This CDR3 has 15 amino acids. The CDR3: CSVEPGQIMNTEAFF. The CDR3 DNA reads TGCAGCGTTGAACCGGGACAAATTATGAACACTGAAGCTTTCTTT.

This clonotype appeared many times. The chain couples TRBV10-3 to TRBJ2-2; a possible D gene is TRBD2 (5 bases). Germline lookup yields CDR1 ENHRY and CDR2 SYGVKD. This CDR3 has 16 amino acids. The V gene lost 0 bases and the J gene lost 3 bases, with 11 bases spanning the gap. The CDR3, as DNA: TGTGCCATCAGTGAGTCGAGGACTTTTTACACCGGGGAGCTGTTTTTT. Amino acids: CAISESRTFYTGELFF.

Ten or more counts support this clonotype. This chain uses TRBV20-1 with TRBJ2-3; 8 bases line up with TRBD2. Germline V gives CDR1 DFQATT, CDR2 SNEGSKA (reference sequence). After removal of 6 bases from V and 0 bases from J, the junction contained 5 bases not matched to a gene. The CDR3 length is 14 residues. CDR3 residues: CSATPSGSTDTQYF. Written as DNA, the CDR3 is TGCAGTGCAACCCCTAGCGGGAGCACAGATACGCAGTATTTT.

This clonotype was recorded many times. This CDR3 is CSARGSLTSYGYTF. CDR3 nucleotide sequence: TGCAGTGCTAGAGGATCACTAACTAGCTATGGCTACACCTTC. The genes are TRBV20-1 and TRBJ1-2; D is unclear. The CDR3 is made up of 14 amino acids. Germline V gene lookup returns CDR1 DFQATT and CDR2 SNEGSKA (reference sequence). The ends were cut back, 1 base at V and 4 bases at J, with 13 bases in the middle.

This clonotype showed up many times. J is TRBJ2-5 and V is TRBV24-1; D is perhaps TRBD2 (6 bases). V lost 0 bases to trimming and J lost 5 bases, with 12 bases between them. CDR1 is KGHDR, CDR2 SFDVKD, per germline. The CDR3 length is 15 residues. The CDR3 is CATSDLTAGRETQYF. The CDR3 region has the DNA TGTGCCACCAGTGATTTGACGGCGGGGCGGGAGACCCAGTACTTC.